One T cell receptor beta chain is described in this entry. Original processing notes: From reference gene primer amplification, estimates of nucleated cell counts were derived. The data were produced by immunoSEQ multiplex PCR, yet TCRdb's version contains in-frame clones alone and is incomplete. V, J and clone size reflect that table, while D and trimming were determined from the DNA. The sample carries about 98,000 clones, approximately 81% recorded once. The CDR3 runs 15 residues. Trimming took off 0 bases at V and 1 base at J, with 12 bases between the two ends. Looked up from germline, CDR1 is GTSNPN and CDR2 is SVGIG (reference sequence). The sample comes from a study of blood T cell repertoires in COVID-19. The wider study: Acute and convalescent COVID-19 specimens originated in the United States, Italy and Spain. The analysed material was cDNA or gDNA that came from T cells, B-cell-depleted T cells, or PBMCs.

The origin of this receptor is a man in his 60s with acute or convalescent COVID-19. Sequenced: peripheral blood. The chain employs TRBV30 and TRBJ1-1; TRBD1 might be the D (5 bases). CDR3 DNA: TGTGCCTGGAGTGTACGAGGACATACGAACACTGAAGCTTTCTTT. Protein sequence: CAWSVRGHTNTEAFF.